This T cell receptor beta chain was retrieved from a study of tumor T cells in aggressive B-cell lymphoma. V was cut by 2 bases and J by 4 bases, with 14 bases left in between. The CDR3 sequence is 14 residues long. CDR1 and CDR2 (germline): GTSNPN, SVGIG (reference sequence). Assay used: immunoSEQ multiplex PCR; TCRdb lists only in-frame clones, some missing. The sample yields roughly 3,000 clones, 85% to 90% seen once. The sequenced material came from tumor tissue. The clonotype originates from an adult with diffuse large B cell lymphoma. The chain uses TRBV30 and TRBJ1-1; D possibly corresponds to TRBD1 (6 bases). The CDR3 coding sequence is TGTGCCTGGAGTAGACTAACAGGGCTCACTGAAGCTTTCTTT. Amino acid sequence: CAWSRLTGLTEAFF. Filled out from reference TRBV30 and TRBJ1-1, the complete variable domain reads SQTIHQWPATLVQPVGSPLSLECTVEGTSNPNLYWYRQAAGRGLQLLFYSVGIGQISSEVPQNLSASRPQDRQFILSSKKLLLSDSGFYLCAWSRLTGLTEAFFGQGTRLTVV.